Following are 2 T cell receptor beta chains from one sample sequenced in a study of T cells in Graves' hyperthyroidism and ophthalmopathy (dated 2019 in TCRdb). The library was prepared using multiplex PCR. Sequenced using an Illumina HiSeq 2000. The TCR beta CDR3 regions were amplified from RNA transcripts. The TCR CDR3 was subjected to a first round of RT-PCR using the HTBI primer set and the Qiagen OneStep RT-PCR kit. The public reads were run again by TCRdb, first through fastp at Q25 and then through MiXCR, and only productive beta chains were kept. Rows with one shared CDR3 protein collapse into an entry with the most common genes and DNA. In all, the sample holds 500,000 to 650,000 distinct CDR3 sequences, and over 45% of those were seen once. In total, the top ten clones hold around two fifths of the sample. The sequencing sample was made of peripheral blood or thyroid tissue (not recorded which). These receptors all come from an adult woman with Graves' disease, either hyperthyroidism or ophthalmopathy (not recorded which).

The chain recombines TRBV7-2 with TRBJ2-6; 8 nucleotides line up with TRBD1. Per germline, CDR1 SGHTA and CDR2 FQGNSA. The CDR3 contains 13 residues. V was pared by 8 bases and J by 13 bases, with 10 bases of the junction left unmatched. The CDR3 reads CASARGRDRVLTF. The CDR3 bases are TGTGCCAGCGCCCGCGGACGGGACAGGGTCCTGACTTTC.

This chain links TRBV20-1 with TRBJ1-1; D may be TRBD1 (5 bases). The CDR3 sequence is 13 residues long. Per the germline V gene, CDR1 is DFQATT and CDR2 is SNEGSKA (reference sequence). Trimming left V 4 bases short and J 6 bases short, with 15 bases between. In DNA form, the CDR3 reads TGCAGTGCTACAACAGGAGGGATTGCTGAAGCTTTCTTT. This translates into CSATTGGIAEAFF.